Below, one T cell receptor (beta chain) is given with its context. No antigen is known for it. The CDR3 totals 14 residues. V lost 3 bases and J lost 4; bases outside the gene matches: 4. Germline CDR1 reads SGDLS; CDR2 reads YYNGEE. The record originates from a study of shared clonotypes between healthy human individuals. Findings of the study overall: At large depth, rarefaction still showed sorted-subset sequencing to be incomplete.

The protocol was immunoSEQ multiplex PCR, while the TCRdb copy is restricted to in-frame clones and leaves out a portion. The data show roughly 2 million clones, 85% to 95% seen once. The clonotype originates from a man younger than 35 in good health. This chain links TRBV9 with TRBJ1-2; the match to TRBD1 covers 9 bases. Sequenced input: naive CD4+ T cells sorted from blood. Subset of the sample: CD45RA+ positively selected. The CDR3 DNA follows: TGTGCCAGCAGCGATCAACAGGGGGCCTATGGCTACACCTTC. Amino acids: CASSDQQGAYGYTF. The full variable domain, its missing parts supplied by reference TRBV9 and TRBJ1-2, is DSGVTQTPKHLITATGQRVTLRCSPRSGDLSVYWYQQSLDQGLQFLIQYYNGEERAKGNILERFSAQQFPDLHSELNLSSLELGDSALYFCASSDQQGAYGYTFGSGTRLTVV.